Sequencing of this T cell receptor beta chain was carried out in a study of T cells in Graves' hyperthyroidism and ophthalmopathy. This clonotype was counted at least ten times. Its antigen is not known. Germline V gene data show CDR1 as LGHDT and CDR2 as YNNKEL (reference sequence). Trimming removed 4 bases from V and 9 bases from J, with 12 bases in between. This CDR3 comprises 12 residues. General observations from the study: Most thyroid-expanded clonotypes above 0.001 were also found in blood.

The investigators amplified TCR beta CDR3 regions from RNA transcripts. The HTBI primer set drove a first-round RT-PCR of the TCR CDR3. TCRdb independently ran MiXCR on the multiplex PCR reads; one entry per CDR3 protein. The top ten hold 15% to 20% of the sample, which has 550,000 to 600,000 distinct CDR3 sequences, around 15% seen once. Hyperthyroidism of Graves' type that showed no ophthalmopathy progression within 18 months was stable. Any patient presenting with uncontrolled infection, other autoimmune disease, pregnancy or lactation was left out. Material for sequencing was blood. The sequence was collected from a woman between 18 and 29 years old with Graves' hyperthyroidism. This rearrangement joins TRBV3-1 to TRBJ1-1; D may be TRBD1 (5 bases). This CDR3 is CASSLAGDKAFF. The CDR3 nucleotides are TGTGCCAGCAGCCTGGCGGGGGATAAAGCTTTCTTT.